The 24 T cell receptor beta chains below come from one sample, sequenced in a study of blood T cell repertoires in COVID-19. Repertoires were generated with immunoSEQ multiplex PCR, while TCRdb's copy carries only in-frame clones and drops some. This sample has about 220,000 clones; 80% to 85% occur once, and the top ten carry about 20%. Sequencing was carried out using peripheral blood. The receptors come from a man younger than 45 with active or convalescent COVID-19.

The rearrangement links TRBV5-1 to TRBJ1-1; tentative D call: TRBD1 (6 bases). Trimming cost V 4 bases and J 3 bases, with 16 bases left between them. The CDR3 is 15 residues long. Germline V gene sequence: CDR1 SGHRS, CDR2 YFSETQ. CDR3 bases: TGCGCCAGCAGCCCCAGGGGATTCCGGGACACTGAAGCTTTCTTT. The encoded protein is CASSPRGFRDTEAFF.

The chain combines TRBV6-5 with TRBJ2-3; 12 nucleotides agree with TRBD2. Germline CDR1 and CDR2: MNHEY and SVGAGI. V was clipped by 6 bases and J by 4 bases; unmatched bases: 5. CDR3 length equals 15 residues. CDR3 DNA: TGTGCCAGCAGGGACCTAGCGGGGGGGTCAGATACGCAGTATTTT. As protein: CASRDLAGGSDTQYF.

The chain couples TRBV4-3 to TRBJ2-2; 8 nucleotides line up with TRBD1. Germline CDR1 and CDR2: LGHNA and YSLEER. The CDR3 is made up of 17 amino acids. Trimming at V came to 2 bases and at J to 5 bases, leaving 10 bases not matched to a gene. CDR3 coding DNA: TGCGCCAGCAGCCAAAAGTCAGGGGGCGCGGGAACCGGGGAGCTGTTTTTT. Protein sequence: CASSQKSGGAGTGELFF.

This clone was counted a single time. The chain is built from TRBV12-3 or TRBV12-4 and TRBJ1-4; D gene ambiguous. The CDR3 covers 13 residues. The germline V and J ends were trimmed by 8 bases and 2 bases, with 9 bases remaining between them. CDR3 region: CASSGYTNEKLFF. In nucleotides, the CDR3 is TGTGCCAGCTCGGGATATACTAATGAAAAACTGTTTTTT.

The gene calls are TRBV11-3 and TRBJ2-1; 8 bases map to TRBD2. The trim removed 0 bases at V and 2 bases at J, leaving 9 bases unmatched. The germline V gene has CDR1 SGHNT and CDR2 YENEEA. The CDR3 sequence is 18 residues long. CDR3 sequence reads: CASSLDRGTSIPYNEQFF. The CDR3 DNA reads TGTGCCAGCAGCTTAGATAGAGGGACTAGTATCCCCTACAATGAGCAGTTCTTC.

The CDR3 coding sequence is TGTGCCAGTAGGGGGACAGGGGGACAACTATTTGAGGGCTACACCTTC. The encoded protein is CASRGTGGQLFEGYTF. The chain combines TRBV19 with TRBJ1-2; 11 nucleotides match TRBD1. Germline V gene sequence: CDR1 LNHDA, CDR2 SQIVND (reference sequence). The CDR3 extends over 16 amino acids. After removal of 6 bases from V and 8 bases from J, the junction contained 14 bases not matched to a gene.

This clone showed up just once. The chain uses TRBV19 and TRBJ2-2; D possibly corresponds to TRBD1 (6 bases). The germline V gene has CDR1 LNHDA and CDR2 SQIVND (reference sequence). With 4 bases removed from V and 6 bases from J, the gap between germline ends came to 9 bases. The CDR3 loop spans 13 amino acids. CDR3 DNA: TGTGCCAGTAGTACTTCAGGGGCCGGGGAGCTGTTTTTT. It is translated as CASSTSGAGELFF.

The J gene is TRBJ1-2, the V gene TRBV9, with D possibly TRBD1 on 5 matching bases. V lost 0 bases and J lost 7, with 16 bases in between. CDR3 size: 15 residues. CDR1 is SGDLS, CDR2 YYNGEE, per germline. CDR3 loop: CASSVEGGRVSGYTF. The DNA for the CDR3 is TGTGCCAGCAGCGTAGAAGGCGGCAGGGTTAGTGGCTACACCTTC.

The chain joins TRBV4-1 to TRBJ2-2, with D possibly TRBD2 on 5 matching bases. V was shortened by 1 base and J by 1 base, with 13 bases between the two germline ends. The V gene's germline CDR1 is MGHRA and CDR2 YSYEKL. CDR3 length: 17 residues. The CDR3 bases are TGCGCCAGCAGCCAAGTGAAAGCTAGCCTGAACACCGGGGAGCTGTTTTTT. This translates into CASSQVKASLNTGELFF.

The CDR3 loop is CASGNRVNEQFF. CDR3 DNA sequence: TGTGCCAGCGGAAACAGGGTCAATGAGCAGTTCTTC. V usage is TRBV28 and J usage is TRBJ2-1, with a tentative D call TRBD1 (6 bases). The germline CDR1 and CDR2 sequences are MDHEN and SYDVKM. The CDR3 consists of 12 residues. The V and J ends lost 8 bases and 6 bases respectively, with 11 bases between them.

The V and J genes are TRBV6-2 or TRBV6-3 and TRBJ2-7; 9 positions match TRBD2. The ends lost 8 bases at V and 3 bases at J; junction bases unmatched: 5. The CDR3 is made up of 13 amino acids. Germline CDR1 MNHEY, CDR2 SVGEGT. The CDR3 here is CASGLAGLYEQYF. The DNA for the CDR3 is TGTGCCAGCGGCCTAGCGGGGCTCTACGAGCAGTACTTC.

This chain links TRBV15 with TRBJ2-1, with D possibly being TRBD2 (5 bases). Germline V CDR1 and CDR2: LNHNV, YYDKDF (reference sequence). Between the trimmed V and J ends, which lost 5 bases and 6 bases, there was a span of 17 bases. The CDR3 is 15 amino acids. The CDR3 DNA sequence: TGTGCCACCAGCGACCCAGCGAGGGCCTTCAATGAGCAGTTCTTC. The encoded protein is CATSDPARAFNEQFF.

This chain uses TRBV30 with TRBJ1-3, with D hard to call. This CDR3 has 12 amino acids. Trimming shortened V by 3 bases and J by 4 bases, and 7 bases separated the two germline ends. Per the germline V gene, CDR1 is GTSNPN and CDR2 is SVGIG (reference sequence). CDR3 nucleotides: TGTGCCTGGAGCCAGATAGGAAACACCATATATTTT. Translated: CAWSQIGNTIYF.

V gene TRBV7-9 combines with J gene TRBJ2-3; TRBD1 matches at 8 bases. V lost 6 bases to trimming and J lost 9 bases; unmatched junction nucleotides: 14. The CDR3 length is 15 residues. Looked up from germline, CDR1 is SEHNR and CDR2 is FQNEAQ (reference sequence). CDR3 nucleotide sequence: TGTGCCAGCAGATCCCCCGGGACAGGCCCTAGAACGCAGTATTTT. The encoded protein is CASRSPGTGPRTQYF. The variable domain in full, with the rest retrieved from reference TRBV7-9 and TRBJ2-3, is DTGVSQNPRHKITKRGQNVTFRCDPISEHNRLYWYRQTLGQGPEFLTYFQNEAQLEKSRLLSDRFSAERPKGSFSTLEIQRTEQGDSAMYLCASRSPGTGPRTQYFGPGTRLTVL.

The chain employs TRBV6-2 or TRBV6-3 and TRBJ1-1; TRBD1 matches at 8 bases. The CDR3 covers 16 residues. Unmatched junction bases numbered 4, after V lost 0 bases and J lost 1 base. Germline lookup yields CDR1 MNHEY and CDR2 SVGEGT. The CDR3, as DNA: TGTGCCAGCAGTTACTCCCCCGGGACAGGGAACACTGAAGCTTTCTTT. Protein: CASSYSPGTGNTEAFF.

V and J are TRBV23-1 and TRBJ1-6; D is unresolved. TRBV23-1 carries the ORF label, with uncertain function. V lost 3 bases, J lost 7 bases, and 16 bases lay in between. This CDR3 contains 16 residues. The CDR3 nucleotides read TGCGCCAGCAGTCACCGCGGCGGTGACGGGAATTCACCCCTCCACTTT. Protein product: CASSHRGGDGNSPLHF.

The chain combines TRBV19 with TRBJ2-3; D perhaps matches TRBD2 (5 bases). V lost 3 bases and J lost 1, with 11 bases in between. In germline, CDR1 is LNHDA, CDR2 SQIVND (reference sequence). This CDR3 is built from 15 residues. Here the CDR3 reads CASSMFSAGTDTQYF. The CDR3 region has the DNA TGTGCCAGTAGTATGTTCTCAGCGGGCACAGATACGCAGTATTTT.

This chain uses TRBV19 with TRBJ2-2; 7 bases map to TRBD2. Germline V CDR1 and CDR2: LNHDA, SQIVND (reference sequence). The CDR3 covers 17 residues. The V and J ends lost 3 bases and 4 bases, in that order; junction bases with no gene match: 11. The CDR3 DNA sequence: TGTGCCAGTAGTATCTGGGCGGGGGTCCCGAGCACCGGGGAGCTGTTTTTT. Translating it yields CASSIWAGVPSTGELFF.

This sequence joins TRBV5-5 and TRBJ1-1; no definite D call. V was shortened by 2 bases and J by 0 bases, with 5 bases between the two germline ends. Germline CDR1 is SGHKS and CDR2 is YYEKEE (reference sequence). The CDR3 spans 13 residues. The CDR3 DNA is TGTGCCAGCAGCTTTTTTATGAACACTGAAGCTTTCTTT. This encodes CASSFFMNTEAFF.

This sequence joins TRBV5-6 and TRBJ1-1; TRBD1 aligns across 9 bases. This CDR3 region has 14 residues. Per the germline V gene, CDR1 is SGHDT and CDR2 is YYEEEE. V trimming: 4 bases; J trimming: 6 bases; junction bases outside the gene matches: 7. This CDR3 is CASSPDRGAAEAFF. The CDR3 nucleotides read TGTGCCAGCAGCCCGGACAGGGGTGCAGCTGAAGCTTTCTTT.

The chain recombines TRBV7-6 with TRBJ2-7, with a tentative D call TRBD2 (6 bases). Between the trimmed V and J ends, which lost 5 bases and 7 bases, there was a span of 21 bases. The CDR3 runs 15 residues. Germline loops: CDR1 SGHVS, CDR2 FNYEAQ. The CDR3 nucleotides are TGTGCCAGCAGCGCACACCCGGACGGCGGAGGGGAGCAGTACTTC. It encodes CASSAHPDGGGEQYF.

The chain couples TRBV5-8 to TRBJ2-3; maybe TRBD2 (6 bases). Germline lookup yields CDR1 SGHTS and CDR2 YDEGEE. This CDR3 comprises 15 residues. V gave up 0 bases and J gave up 5 bases, with 13 bases separating them. CDR3 nucleotides: TGTGCCAGCAGCTTGGGCGGGATTGGGGGAGATACGCAGTATTTT. Translating it yields CASSLGGIGGDTQYF.

The sample holds a few counts of this clone. The chain is built from TRBV28 and TRBJ2-7, with D perhaps TRBD1 (5 bases). Germline V gene lookup returns CDR1 MDHEN and CDR2 SYDVKM. The CDR3 length is 14 residues. V lost 3 bases to trimming and J lost 3 bases, with 12 bases between them. The CDR3 DNA reads TGTGCCAGCAGTTTTGGGGCAGGCTTCTACGAGCAGTACTTC. Protein sequence: CASSFGAGFYEQYF.

A few counts support this clone. The rearrangement links TRBV5-1 to TRBJ2-7; D unresolved. The germline V gene encodes CDR1 SGHRS and CDR2 YFSETQ. With 4 bases removed from V and 0 bases from J, the gap between germline ends came to 8 bases. The CDR3 is made up of 13 amino acids. The DNA of the CDR3 is TGCGCCAGCAGCCGAGGTATCTCCTACGAGCAGTACTTC. Its protein product is CASSRGISYEQYF.